This T cell receptor beta chain was identified in a study of shared clonotypes between healthy human individuals. The wider study: Researchers drew samples from a couple of women and a few men aged 18 to 49.

The CDR3 spans 13 residues. CDR1 MNHNS and CDR2 SASEGT come from the germline V gene. V was pared by 6 bases and J by 10 bases, with 13 bases between. Healthy and HIV-negative, the adult donors had no recent acute infections or vaccinations. At the deep level, the assay was run. For every subset, genomic DNA was evenly distributed across several immunoSEQ plates. Profiling relied on immunoSEQ multiplex PCR, and the TCRdb table lists in-frame clones only, not all of them. Of some 980,000 clones in the sample, about 80% were seen once. Sequenced input: memory CD4+ T cells sorted from blood. As for subset: CD45RA-negative fraction. This receptor was obtained from a man younger than 30 in good health. The chain is built from TRBV6-1 and TRBJ1-6; the D gene is possibly TRBD1 (6 bases). DNA for the CDR3: TGTGCCAGCAGGGACAGTGTAAACTCACCCCTCCACTTT. Protein sequence: CASRDSVNSPLHF.